Below, 5 T cell receptor beta chains from the same sample are listed, as sequenced in a study of T-cell reconstitution after alpha-beta-depleted transplantation in children. Unique molecular identifiers featured in how the TCRbeta library was prepared. TCRdb reprocessed the PCR reads with MiXCR, giving one entry per CDR3 protein. This table holds around 450,000 distinct CDR3 sequences, about 17% found once. The sequencing used PBMCs, mostly from graft donor cells, collected 360 days after TCRalphabeta/CD19-depleted stem cell transplant. The receptors originated from a boy in the first two years of life who had a stem cell transplant for Wiskott-Aldrich syndrome, so the T cells may come from the graft donor.

V gene TRBV7-8 combines with J gene TRBJ2-1; D ambiguous. The germline V and J ends were trimmed by 3 bases and 3 bases, with 9 bases remaining between them. Germline CDR1 and CDR2: SGHVS and FQNEAQ. This CDR3 is 14 amino acids long. CDR3 DNA: TGTGCCAGCAGCTTCAGCGATTACTACAATGAGCAGTTCTTC. Translation: CASSFSDYYNEQFF. Looking up the rest from reference TRBV7-8 and TRBJ2-1 gives the full variable domain: GAGVSQSPRYKVAKRGQDVALRCDPISGHVSLFWYQQALGQGPEFLTYFQNEAQLDKSGLPSDRFFAERPEGSVSTLKIQRTQQEDSAVYLCASSFSDYYNEQFFGPGTRLTVL.

The sample holds many counts of this clonotype. The V call is TRBV18, the J call TRBJ2-7; 9 nucleotides agree with TRBD1. The ends lost 6 bases at V and 6 bases at J; junction bases unmatched: 9. The CDR3 spans 14 residues. Germline CDR1 reads KGHSH; CDR2 reads LQKENI. CDR3 DNA sequence: TGTGCCAGCTCTAAACAGGGGGCTGGGCTCGAGCAGTACTTC. Encoded protein: CASSKQGAGLEQYF.

This clonotype was detected many times. The V and J genes are TRBV5-1 and TRBJ2-7; D unresolved. V gave up 2 bases and J gave up 4 bases, with 13 bases separating them. The germline gives CDR1 SGHRS, CDR2 YFSETQ. This CDR3 is 14 amino acids long. The CDR3 nucleotides read TGCGCCAGCAGCTTCCCTTTTTCTTCGTACGAGCAGTACTTC. This encodes CASSFPFSSYEQYF. Supplemented by reference TRBV5-1 and TRBJ2-7, the full variable domain reads KAGVTQTPRYLIKTRGQQVTLSCSPISGHRSVSWYQQTPGQGLQFLFEYFSETQRNKGNFPGRFSGRQFSNSRSEMNVSTLELGDSALYLCASSFPFSSYEQYFGPGTRLTVT.

This clonotype has a handful of counts. The rearrangement joins TRBV5-1 to TRBJ2-4, with TRBD2 matching over 10 bases. The V gene's germline CDR1 is SGHRS and CDR2 YFSETQ. The CDR3 totals 16 residues. With 4 bases clipped from V and 0 bases from J, the junction kept 4 bases outside the gene matches. The CDR3 protein is CASSVLAGLAKNIQYF. In nucleotides, the CDR3 is TGCGCCAGCAGCGTACTAGCGGGGTTAGCCAAAAACATTCAGTACTTC. The full variable domain, rest sourced from reference TRBV5-1 and TRBJ2-4, is KAGVTQTPRYLIKTRGQQVTLSCSPISGHRSVSWYQQTPGQGLQFLFEYFSETQRNKGNFPGRFSGRQFSNSRSEMNVSTLELGDSALYLCASSVLAGLAKNIQYFGAGTRLSVL.

This clonotype was detected only a few times. The chain combines TRBV20-1 with TRBJ1-1; D gene uncertain. CDR3 size: 11 residues. Germline CDR1 and CDR2: DFQATT and SNEGSKA (reference sequence). V was clipped by 2 bases and J by 5 bases, with 6 bases between them. Here the CDR3 DNA reads TGCAGTGCTAGAAAGGGTACTGAAGCTTTCTTT. Its translation: CSARKGTEAFF.